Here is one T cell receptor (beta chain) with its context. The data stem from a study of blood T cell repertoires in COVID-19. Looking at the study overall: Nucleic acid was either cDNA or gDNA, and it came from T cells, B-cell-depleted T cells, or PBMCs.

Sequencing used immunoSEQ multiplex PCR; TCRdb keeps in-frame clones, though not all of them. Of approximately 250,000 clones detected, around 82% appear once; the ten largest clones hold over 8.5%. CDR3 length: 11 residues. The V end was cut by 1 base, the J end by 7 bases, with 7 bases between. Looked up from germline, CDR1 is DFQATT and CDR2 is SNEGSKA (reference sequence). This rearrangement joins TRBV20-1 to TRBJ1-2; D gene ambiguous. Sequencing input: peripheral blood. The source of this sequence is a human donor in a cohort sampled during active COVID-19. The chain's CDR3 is CSARVNIGYTF. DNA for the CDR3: TGCAGTGCTAGAGTTAACATTGGCTACACCTTC.